Presented here are 26 T cell receptor beta chains from one specimen sequenced in a study of STAT3 mutations in large granular lymphocyte leukemia. Their antigens are not known. This table comes from immunoSEQ multiplex PCR, and its TCRdb copy is limited to in-frame clones, with some not included. The repertoire holds thousands of clones, with 92% as singletons. The study, taken as a whole, reports: In T-cell large granular lymphocyte leukemia, about half of patients showed multiple immunodominant subclonotypes.

Sequencing was done on a sample of peripheral blood mononuclear cells. The receptors derive from a man aged 55 to 69 with T-cell large granular lymphocyte leukemia. Some clones in this sample may be carry-over from other donors' samples.

This clone was seen a handful of times. The chain recombines TRBV7-9 with TRBJ2-5; 8 nucleotides line up with TRBD1. The CDR3 runs 15 residues. V trimming: 3 bases; J trimming: 5 bases; junction bases outside the gene matches: 8. Per the germline V gene, CDR1 is SEHNR and CDR2 is FQNEAQ (reference sequence). The CDR3 reads CASSLGRGRAETQYF. The CDR3 region has the DNA TGTGCCAGCAGCTTGGGCAGGGGGCGCGCCGAGACCCAGTACTTC.

The gene calls are TRBV5-1 and TRBJ2-1, with D tentatively TRBD2 (6 bases). Germline V lookup: CDR1 SGHRS, CDR2 YFSETQ. The V end lost 3 bases, the J end lost 5 bases, and 15 bases lay between the germline ends. There are 15 residues in the CDR3. The CDR3 sequence is CASSSPSGRDNEQFF. CDR3 nucleotides: TGCGCCAGCAGCTCTCCGAGCGGGCGGGACAATGAGCAGTTCTTC.

This sequence joins TRBV25-1 and TRBJ2-1, with D possibly being TRBD2 (6 bases). CDR1 is MGHDK and CDR2 is SYGVNS in the germline V gene. This CDR3 has 16 amino acids. The V end lost 5 bases, the J end lost 5 bases, and 19 bases lay between the germline ends. CDR3 bases: TGTGCCAGCAGTCCCACGGGACCCCCGGGAGACAATGAGCAGTTCTTC. This sequence encodes CASSPTGPPGDNEQFF.

The chain has TRBV30 and TRBJ1-3, with D unclear. This CDR3 region has 15 residues. Germline V gene lookup returns CDR1 GTSNPN and CDR2 SVGIG (reference sequence). The V and J ends lost 2 bases and 0 bases respectively, with 11 bases between them. The CDR3 DNA sequence: TGTGCCTGGAGTCGAAAGTTCGGCTCTGGAAACACCATATATTTT. It specifies CAWSRKFGSGNTIYF.

CDR3 in amino acids: CAWSARQGASSPLHF. CDR3 DNA: TGTGCCTGGAGTGCCCGACAGGGGGCCTCTTCACCCCTCCACTTT. This chain joins TRBV30 and TRBJ1-6; 10 positions match TRBD1. This CDR3 region has 15 residues. V lost 1 base and J lost 9; bases outside the gene matches: 6. The germline gives CDR1 GTSNPN, CDR2 SVGIG (reference sequence).

This sequence joins TRBV4-3 and TRBJ2-7; D is unclear. V lost 2 bases and J lost 3, with 8 bases in between. The CDR3 extends over 13 amino acids. The V gene's germline CDR1 is LGHNA and CDR2 YSLEER. The CDR3 DNA sequence: TGCGCCAGCAGCCAAAACCCGAACTACGAGCAGTACTTC. Protein: CASSQNPNYEQYF.

The chain recombines TRBV7-3 with TRBJ1-6; no clear D gene. The V gene lost 5 bases and the J gene lost 7 bases, with 15 bases spanning the gap. Germline CDR1 reads SGHTA; CDR2 reads FQGTGA. The CDR3 covers 15 residues. The CDR3 loop is CASSRFRVPNSPLHF. DNA for the CDR3: TGTGCCAGCAGCCGTTTCCGGGTCCCGAATTCACCCCTCCACTTT.

The chain joins TRBV7-9 to TRBJ2-7; perhaps TRBD2 as D (6 bases). The CDR3 has 16 residues. The V and J ends lost 5 bases and 7 bases respectively, with 24 bases between them. Germline values: CDR1 SEHNR, CDR2 FQNEAQ (reference sequence). The CDR3 sequence is CASSGSPGAGPGEQYF. The CDR3 nucleotides read TGTGCCAGCAGCGGGTCCCCGGGAGCAGGCCCGGGTGAGCAGTACTTC.

This chain uses TRBV5-1 with TRBJ2-3; D unresolved. The germline gives CDR1 SGHRS, CDR2 YFSETQ. This CDR3 region has 15 residues. Between the trimmed V and J ends, which lost 1 base and 3 bases, there was a span of 12 bases. CDR3 sequence reads: CASSLTKGTTDTQYF. CDR3 in DNA: TGCGCCAGCAGCTTGACAAAAGGTACGACAGATACGCAGTATTTT.

CDR3 DNA: TGTGCCAGCAGTGATGTGGGCTACACCTTC. It specifies CASSDVGYTF. The chain carries TRBV2 and TRBJ1-2, with D unclear. Germline-derived CDR1 and CDR2 are SNHLY and FYNNEI. The CDR3 runs 10 residues. The V and J ends lost 3 bases and 8 bases respectively, with 4 bases between them. Full variable domain (outside the CDR3, taken from reference TRBV2 and TRBJ1-2): EPEVTQTPSHQVTQMGQEVILRCVPISNHLYFYWYRQILGQKVEFLVSFYNNEISEKSEIFDDQFSVERPDGSNFTLKIRSTKLEDSAMYFCASSDVGYTFGSGTRLTVV.

This chain links TRBV5-6 with TRBJ2-3; D is unclear. The germline V gene has CDR1 SGHDT and CDR2 YYEEEE. Between the trimmed V and J ends, which lost 0 bases and 3 bases, there was a span of 8 bases. The CDR3 runs to 14 residues. Here the CDR3 DNA reads TGTGCCAGCAGCTTGGGGGCTAGTACAGATACGCAGTATTTT. It encodes CASSLGASTDTQYF. Based on the CDR3 plus reference TRBV5-6 and TRBJ2-3, the full variable domain is DAGVTQSPTHLIKTRGQQVTLRCSPKSGHDTVSWYQQALGQGPQFIFQYYEEEERQRGNFPDRFSGHQFPNYSSELNVNALLLGDSALYLCASSLGASTDTQYFGPGTRLTVL.

This clone was seen only once. The chain uses TRBV7-9 and TRBJ1-2; D uncertain. The CDR3 runs 15 residues. The germline V gene has CDR1 SEHNR and CDR2 FQNEAQ (reference sequence). V was shortened by 1 base and J by 4 bases, with 13 bases between the two germline ends. For the CDR3, the DNA is TGTGCCAGCAGCTTAGGGACCAGAATGGTCTATGGCTACACCTTC. Protein sequence: CASSLGTRMVYGYTF.

The V call is TRBV7-9, the J call TRBJ2-7; a weak D match, TRBD1 (6 bases). V lost 4 bases to trimming and J lost 0 bases, with 16 bases between them. CDR1 and CDR2 from the germline V gene are SEHNR and FQNEAQ (reference sequence). The CDR3 totals 16 residues. In nucleotides, the CDR3 is TGTGCCAGCAGCTCCGCCCTCAGGGGCCTCTCCTACGAGCAGTACTTC. Its protein is CASSSALRGLSYEQYF. Variable domain in full (rest from reference TRBV7-9 and TRBJ2-7): DTGVSQNPRHKITKRGQNVTFRCDPISEHNRLYWYRQTLGQGPEFLTYFQNEAQLEKSRLLSDRFSAERPKGSFSTLEIQRTEQGDSAMYLCASSSALRGLSYEQYFGPGTRLTVT.

The V call is TRBV5-1, the J call TRBJ2-1; tentative D call: TRBD2 (5 bases). CDR1 is SGHRS, CDR2 YFSETQ, per germline. V lost 1 base and J lost 10, with 21 bases in between. The CDR3 consists of 16 residues. The CDR3 sequence is CASSLREQSGGIEQFF. CDR3 DNA: TGCGCCAGCAGCTTGAGAGAACAAAGCGGTGGAATCGAGCAGTTCTTC.

This sequence joins TRBV27 and TRBJ2-3; 7 bases agree with TRBD1. The V gene's germline CDR1 is MNHEY and CDR2 SMNVEV (reference sequence). This CDR3 has 15 residues. J lost 0 bases, V lost 7 bases, and 7 bases had no gene match. CDR3 residues: CASTRQGTSTDTQYF. Here the CDR3 DNA reads TGTGCCAGCACCCGACAGGGAACAAGCACAGATACGCAGTATTTT.

V usage is TRBV6-6 and J usage is TRBJ2-7; D is perhaps TRBD1 (5 bases). Looked up from germline, CDR1 is MNHNY and CDR2 is SVGAGI (reference sequence). Deletions cut 6 bases from V and 2 bases from J, with 17 bases between. CDR3 length: 15 amino acids. In nucleotides, the CDR3 is TGTGCCAGCAGCCGCCCAGGAACAGGCGCCTACGAGCAGTACTTC. Its protein product is CASSRPGTGAYEQYF.

The chain uses TRBV19 and TRBJ2-3, with no clear D. Trimming cost V 3 bases and J 2 bases, with 9 bases left between them. Germline V gene lookup returns CDR1 LNHDA and CDR2 SQIVND (reference sequence). The CDR3 contains 14 residues. The CDR3 region has the DNA TGTGCCAGTAGTATTGGCCTCGCCACAGATACGCAGTATTTT. Amino acid sequence: CASSIGLATDTQYF.

The table lists this clone with a count of one. This sequence joins TRBV28 and TRBJ1-2; 8 nucleotides agree with TRBD1. This CDR3 is built from 15 residues. Germline lookup yields CDR1 MDHEN and CDR2 SYDVKM. V dropped 5 bases and J dropped 7; count of bases not matched to a gene: 12. The CDR3 sequence is CASSVTGGGFSGYTF. In DNA, the CDR3 is TGTGCCAGCAGTGTTACAGGGGGAGGGTTCTCTGGCTACACCTTC.

The chain is built from TRBV5-4 and TRBJ1-1; tentatively, D is TRBD1 (6 bases). Germline loops: CDR1 SGHNT, CDR2 YYREEE (reference sequence). The CDR3 length is 14 residues. Between the trimmed V and J ends, which lost 0 bases and 4 bases, there was a span of 10 bases. DNA for the CDR3: TGTGCCAGCAGCTTGGGGGGGCAGACCACTGAAGCTTTCTTT. Translated: CASSLGGQTTEAFF.

V and J are TRBV5-6 and TRBJ2-5; TRBD1 matches 9 bases. Trimming took 4 bases from V and 4 from J; bases not matched to a gene: 8. This CDR3 has 15 amino acids. Per the germline V gene, CDR1 is SGHDT and CDR2 is YYEEEE. This CDR3 reads CASSGDRATLETQYF. Written as DNA, the CDR3 is TGTGCCAGCAGCGGGGACAGGGCCACTCTAGAGACCCAGTACTTC.

The sample holds one count of this clone. V and J are TRBV7-9 and TRBJ2-5, with D perhaps TRBD2 (6 bases). Per the germline V gene, CDR1 is SEHNR and CDR2 is FQNEAQ (reference sequence). The ends were cut back, 0 bases at V and 2 bases at J, with 7 bases in the middle. This CDR3 comprises 14 residues. The CDR3, as DNA: TGTGCCAGCAGCTTAGCGGGAGGACAAGAGACCCAGTACTTC. Its translation: CASSLAGGQETQYF.

This clone was found once. This sequence joins TRBV27 and TRBJ1-1; perhaps TRBD1 as D (5 bases). CDR1 is MNHEY and CDR2 is SMNVEV in the germline V gene (reference sequence). Trimming took 3 bases from V and 1 from J, leaving 12 bases between them. The CDR3 contains 15 residues. The CDR3 region is CASSFWGNENTEAFF. In DNA, the CDR3 is TGTGCCAGCAGTTTTTGGGGGAATGAGAACACTGAAGCTTTCTTT.

In this sample, this clone turned up once. The genes are TRBV6-5 and TRBJ1-2, with D possibly TRBD1 on 5 matching bases. The CDR3 has 12 amino acids. CDR1 MNHEY and CDR2 SVGAGI come from the germline V gene. Trimming removed 7 bases at V and 3 bases at J, with 9 bases between. CDR3 sequence: CASTRGDYGYTF. DNA of the CDR3: TGTGCCAGCACCCGGGGGGACTATGGCTACACCTTC.

The chain uses TRBV2 and TRBJ1-2; 7 bases match TRBD1. V shed 4 bases and J 10 bases; nucleotides not matched to a gene: 6. This CDR3 has 12 amino acids. CDR1 is SNHLY, CDR2 FYNNEI, per germline. The CDR3 sequence is CASSVGTASYTF. CDR3 nucleotides: TGTGCCAGCAGTGTGGGGACAGCTTCCTACACCTTC.

The chain couples TRBV28 to TRBJ2-7, with D possibly being TRBD2 (6 bases). The germline gives CDR1 MDHEN, CDR2 SYDVKM. The length of the CDR3 is 15 residues. Trimming took 6 bases from V and 3 from J, leaving 18 bases between them. CDR3 coding DNA: TGTGCCAGCAGGCCAGTGTTGGGGGGAAACTACGAGCAGTACTTC. Its translation is CASRPVLGGNYEQYF.

This chain connects TRBV5-6 to TRBJ1-1; 7 bases align to TRBD1. CDR1 is SGHDT and CDR2 is YYEEEE in the germline V gene. Trimming cost V 4 bases and J 2 bases; bases outside gene matches: 5. The CDR3 is 14 residues long. CDR3 residues: CASSTGQRNTEAFF. The CDR3 DNA reads TGTGCCAGCAGCACGGGACAGCGTAACACTGAAGCTTTCTTT.